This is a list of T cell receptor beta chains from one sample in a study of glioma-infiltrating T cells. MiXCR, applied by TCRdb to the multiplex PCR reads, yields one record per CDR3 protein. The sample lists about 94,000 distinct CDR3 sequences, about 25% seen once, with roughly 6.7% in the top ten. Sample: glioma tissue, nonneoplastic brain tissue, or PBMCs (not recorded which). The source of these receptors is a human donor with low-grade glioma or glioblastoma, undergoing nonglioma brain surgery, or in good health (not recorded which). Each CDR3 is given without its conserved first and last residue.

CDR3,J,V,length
ASSGGYTDTQY,TRBJ2-3,TRBV12-3/TRBV12-4,11
ATSDPNSYYNEQF,TRBJ2-1,TRBV24-1,13
SARDRNLYNEQF,TRBJ2-1,TRBV20-1,12
ASSLEGSGPETQY,TRBJ2-5,TRBV27,13
ASAPLLQLAGPISTDTQY,TRBJ2-3,TRBV6-2/TRBV6-3,18
SARESSAPYEQF,TRBJ2-1,TRBV20-1,12
ASSLSAGGANEQF,TRBJ2-1,TRBV7-9,13
ASSPTGTGNTEAF,TRBJ1-1,TRBV18,13
ASSTLQGQHNQPQH,TRBJ1-5,TRBV19,14
ATSRGSGSGTEAF,TRBJ1-1,TRBV15,13
ASSYRDRGWYTGELF,TRBJ2-2,TRBV6-6,15
ASSRTGYQPQH,TRBJ1-5,TRBV3-1,11
SARSDRDGNTIY,TRBJ1-3,TRBV20-1,12
SAREGQGPEKLF,TRBJ1-4,TRBV20-1,12
ASSSRTGSNSPLH,TRBJ1-6,TRBV11-2,13
ASSIEGRQGYT,TRBJ1-2,TRBV19,11
ASSIRTVNQPQH,TRBJ1-5,TRBV19,12
SARVRGRRTEAF,TRBJ1-1,TRBV20-1,12
ASTLTQVAGGNEQF,TRBJ2-1,TRBV2,14
ASSQGLNQF,TRBJ2-1,TRBV14,9
SARNPPGSLGTGAF,TRBJ1-1,TRBV20-1,14
ASSLWQGAGEQY,TRBJ2-7,TRBV27,12
ASSTREPHTQY,TRBJ2-3,TRBV6-1,11
ASSSYPGSQETQY,TRBJ2-5,TRBV2,13
SARILAPNEQY,TRBJ2-7,TRBV20-1,11
ASSSREPHTEAF,TRBJ1-1,TRBV19,12
ASTRGGAGYGYT,TRBJ1-2,TRBV7-9,12
ASSFRTRDRGGGYT,TRBJ1-2,TRBV12-3/TRBV12-4,14
ASRGQVLSGNTIY,TRBJ1-3,TRBV6-1,13
ASSPRDRQETQY,TRBJ2-5,TRBV5-4,12
ATSPATGGETQY,TRBJ2-5,TRBV24-1,12
ASSQVGEGSEQY,TRBJ2-7,TRBV3-1,12
SAIRRGSNTDTQY,TRBJ2-3,TRBV20-1,13
ASSSGQGNSPLH,TRBJ1-6,TRBV18,12
ASSVGVGGKGETQY,TRBJ2-5,TRBV9,14
ASSEGRFYGYT,TRBJ1-2,TRBV2,11
ASSRRASGRLNTGELF,TRBJ2-2,TRBV19,16
ASSPSGDGNTIY,TRBJ1-3,TRBV18,12
ASSYRLGESTDTQY,TRBJ2-3,TRBV6-2/TRBV6-3,14
ASSLLSVTDTQY,TRBJ2-3,TRBV5-1,12